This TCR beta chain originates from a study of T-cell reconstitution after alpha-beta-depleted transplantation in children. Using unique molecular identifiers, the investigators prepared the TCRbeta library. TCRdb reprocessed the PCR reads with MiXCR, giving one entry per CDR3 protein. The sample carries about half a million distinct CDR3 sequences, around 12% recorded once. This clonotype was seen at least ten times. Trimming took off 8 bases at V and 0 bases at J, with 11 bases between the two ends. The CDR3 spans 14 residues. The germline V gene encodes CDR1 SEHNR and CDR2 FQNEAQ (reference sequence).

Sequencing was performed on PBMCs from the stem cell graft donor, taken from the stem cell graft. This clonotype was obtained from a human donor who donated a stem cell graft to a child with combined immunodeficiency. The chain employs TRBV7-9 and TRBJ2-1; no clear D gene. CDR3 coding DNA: TGTGCCAGCCTCGCCACGAGCTCCTACAATGAGCAGTTCTTC. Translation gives CASLATSSYNEQFF.